This paragraph reports one TCR beta chain. This sample was taken from a study of blood T cell repertoires in COVID-19. In the study overall: The samples span acute and convalescent COVID-19 from the United States, Italy and Spain. PBMCs, B-cell-depleted T cells, or T cells were the source of the cDNA or gDNA that made up the material.

Only in-frame clones appear in the TCRdb table, and some are missing; sequencing was by immunoSEQ multiplex PCR. The sample has approximately 260,000 clones, approximately 85% seen once. Per the germline V gene, CDR1 is SGHVS and CDR2 is FQNEAQ. The CDR3 length is 15 residues. After removal of 4 bases from V and 3 bases from J, the junction contained 5 bases not matched to a gene. This chain links TRBV7-8 with TRBJ1-4, with TRBD1 identical over 7 bases. Sequencing was carried out using peripheral blood. This clonotype was sampled from a woman aged 55 to 70 with active or convalescent COVID-19. The CDR3 protein is CASSSNRGANEKLFF. The CDR3 nucleotides read TGTGCCAGCAGCTCAAACAGGGGCGCTAATGAAAAACTGTTTTTT.